Listed here are 27 T cell receptor beta chains from one sample, sequenced in a study of beta chain features in type 1 diabetes. Expressed TCRB transcripts got sequenced, as all isolated RNA was reverse transcribed. Sequencing used immunoSEQ multiplex PCR; TCRdb keeps in-frame clones, though not all of them. The data contain around 500,000 clones, about an eighth of them singletons. Sequencing used naive CD4+ T cells from blood. All receptors derive from a woman under 30 in good health.

This clone was found a few times. The DNA for the CDR3 is TGTGCCAGCAGTGATTCCCTGGGCTATGAGCAGTTCTTC. This sequence encodes CASSDSLGYEQFF. The chain links TRBV25-1 to TRBJ2-1; D ambiguous. Germline lookup yields CDR1 MGHDK and CDR2 SYGVNS. V was trimmed by 3 bases and J by 8 bases, leaving 11 bases between them. The CDR3 length is 13 residues.

The V and J genes are TRBV7-8 and TRBJ2-5; the D gene is possibly TRBD2 (7 bases). This CDR3 contains 15 residues. Germline V gene data show CDR1 as SGHVS and CDR2 as FQNEAQ. V gave up 1 base and J gave up 6 bases, with 15 bases separating them. CDR3 region: CASSLVRGAMKTQYF. CDR3 DNA: TGTGCCAGCAGCTTAGTCCGGGGGGCCATGAAGACCCAGTACTTC.

V usage is TRBV5-6 and J usage is TRBJ1-5; D uncertain. V shed 1 base and J shed 1 base, with 6 bases lying between them. CDR3 length: 14 amino acids. CDR1 SGHDT and CDR2 YYEEEE come from the germline V gene. Here the CDR3 DNA reads TGTGCCAGCAGCTTGACACAGAGCAATCAGCCCCAGCATTTT. Translating gives CASSLTQSNQPQHF.

This clone was counted only a few times. The CDR3, as DNA: TGTGCCAGCAGCCGCCCTGGAGCGGGGTCCACAGATACGCAGTATTTT. Protein: CASSRPGAGSTDTQYF. This rearrangement joins TRBV5-4 to TRBJ2-3; TRBD2 agrees at 7 bases. The CDR3 has 16 amino acids. CDR1 SGHNT and CDR2 YYREEE come from the germline V gene (reference sequence). The junction had 10 bases not matched to a gene; V was cut back by 4 bases and J by 2 bases.

This rearrangement joins TRBV7-8 to TRBJ2-4, with D hard to call. Germline-derived CDR1 and CDR2 are SGHVS and FQNEAQ. This CDR3 region has 13 residues. The ends were cut back, 6 bases at V and 4 bases at J, with 10 bases in the middle. CDR3 sequence: CASRPLVKNIQYF. Here the CDR3 DNA reads TGTGCCAGCAGACCCTTAGTTAAAAACATTCAGTACTTC.

This clone was seen only a few times. The chain couples TRBV2 to TRBJ2-1, with a tentative D call TRBD1 (6 bases). The CDR3 is 13 residues long. Per the germline V gene, CDR1 is SNHLY and CDR2 is FYNNEI. V lost 7 bases, J lost 4 bases, and 11 bases lay in between. The CDR3 nucleotides read TGTGCCAGCACTTCGGACAGATACAATGAGCAGTTCTTC. Its translation: CASTSDRYNEQFF.

This clone was seen a handful of times. The V gene is TRBV2, the J gene TRBJ2-5, with D hard to call. The CDR3 consists of 13 residues. Trimming took off 6 bases at V and 4 bases at J, with 12 bases between the two ends. The germline gives CDR1 SNHLY, CDR2 FYNNEI. The CDR3 DNA follows: TGTGCCAGCAGCCTGGAAGTGGCAGAGACCCAGTACTTC. Translation: CASSLEVAETQYF.

The rearrangement joins TRBV4-3 to TRBJ1-6; TRBD1 aligns across 9 bases. The ends lost 0 bases at V and 7 bases at J; junction bases unmatched: 1. CDR3 length equals 15 residues. Germline loops: CDR1 LGHNA, CDR2 YSLEER. The CDR3 DNA sequence: TGCGCCAGCAGCCAAGAAGACAGGGGGAATTCACCCCTCCACTTT. Translation: CASSQEDRGNSPLHF.

The rearrangement uses TRBV14 and TRBJ2-1; TRBD1 is a possible D gene (6 bases). This CDR3 is built from 18 residues. Per germline, CDR1 SGHDN and CDR2 FVKESK. The V end lost 2 bases, the J end lost 0 bases, and 17 bases lay between the germline ends. CDR3 amino acids: CASSQQPLGQLSYNEQFF. The CDR3 nucleotides read TGTGCCAGCAGCCAACAACCTCTAGGACAGCTCTCCTACAATGAGCAGTTCTTC.

This chain uses TRBV5-1 with TRBJ2-7; 8 nucleotides match TRBD2. With V trimmed by 0 bases and J by 5 bases, 7 bases remained unmatched. In germline, CDR1 is SGHRS, CDR2 YFSETQ. The CDR3 totals 15 residues. The CDR3 DNA sequence: TGCGCCAGCAGCTTGGTGGAAGCGGGGGTAGACGAGCAGTACGTC. Protein: CASSLVEAGVDEQYV.

This clone has a single count. This sequence joins TRBV27 and TRBJ2-1; TRBD2 matches 7 bases. The germline V gene encodes CDR1 MNHEY and CDR2 SMNVEV (reference sequence). V lost 5 bases and J lost 9; bases outside the gene matches: 7. The CDR3 is 13 residues long. CDR3 loop: CASSLRLAGEQFF. The CDR3 bases are TGTGCCAGCAGTCTGCGACTAGCCGGTGAGCAGTTCTTC.

The V gene is TRBV10-3, the J gene TRBJ2-7, with D perhaps assigned TRBD1 or TRBD2 (5 bases each). This CDR3 has 13 residues. The germline V and J ends were trimmed by 11 bases and 2 bases, with 16 bases remaining between them. Germline V CDR1 and CDR2: ENHRY, SYGVKD. The CDR3 nucleotides are TGTGCCGTCGCCCGGGACGGAACCTACGAGCAGTACGTC. Protein sequence: CAVARDGTYEQYV.

The chain recombines TRBV6-5 with TRBJ1-2; D perhaps matches TRBD1 (5 bases). V gave up 6 bases and J gave up 1 base, with 9 bases separating them. Germline CDR1 MNHEY, CDR2 SVGAGI. CDR3 size: 13 residues. As DNA, the CDR3 is TGTGCCAGCAGACGACAGCGTAACTATGGCTACACCTTC. It encodes CASRRQRNYGYTF.

The genes are TRBV19 and TRBJ2-1, with 7 bases matching TRBD2. Germline-derived CDR1 and CDR2 are LNHDA and SQIVND (reference sequence). V lost 6 bases and J lost 9; bases outside the gene matches: 5. The CDR3 sequence is 12 residues long. CDR3 loop: CASRREGSEQFF. For the CDR3, the DNA is TGTGCCAGTAGGAGGGAGGGTAGTGAGCAGTTCTTC.

This sequence joins TRBV27 and TRBJ2-2; TRBD2 agrees at 7 bases. The V gene end was trimmed by 6 bases and the J gene end by 7 bases; junction bases not matched to a gene: 11. This CDR3 comprises 15 residues. From germline, CDR1 is MNHEY and CDR2 SMNVEV (reference sequence). The chain's CDR3 is CASSSPGLPGGELFF. CDR3 coding DNA: TGTGCCAGCAGCTCCCCGGGACTACCAGGCGGGGAGCTGTTTTTT.

DNA for the CDR3: TGTGCCAGCTCACCGGACGGGACCTACGAGCAGTACTTC. Translation gives CASSPDGTYEQYF. The rearrangement links TRBV18 to TRBJ2-7, with D possibly being TRBD2 (5 bases). Trimming pared 3 bases from V and 2 bases from J, leaving 8 bases between. Germline V gene lookup returns CDR1 KGHSH and CDR2 LQKENI. CDR3 length: 13 residues.

V and J are TRBV2 and TRBJ2-7; D is perhaps TRBD2 (5 bases). V was pared by 3 bases and J by 6 bases, with 6 bases between. Looked up from germline, CDR1 is SNHLY and CDR2 is FYNNEI. The CDR3 spans 11 residues. CDR3 bases: TGTGCCAGCAGTGAGGAGGCCGAGCAGTACGTC. Its translation: CASSEEAEQYV.

The V gene is TRBV28, the J gene TRBJ2-7, with 7 positions matching TRBD1. With V trimmed by 5 bases and J by 0 bases, 4 bases remained unmatched. The CDR3 sequence is 14 residues long. The germline V gene encodes CDR1 MDHEN and CDR2 SYDVKM. The CDR3: CASSPGQLSYEQYV. The CDR3 nucleotides are TGTGCCAGCAGTCCGGGACAGCTCTCCTACGAGCAGTACGTC.

The V call is TRBV10-3, the J call TRBJ2-7; 7 bases agree with TRBD2. Germline trimming cut 4 bases from V and 4 bases from J; bases unmatched to any gene: 7. The V gene's germline CDR1 is ENHRY and CDR2 SYGVKD. This CDR3 has 14 amino acids. CDR3 coding DNA: TGTGCCATCAGTGTCCCGGGCGGGGGTTACGAGCAGTACTTC. Protein: CAISVPGGGYEQYF.

The chain is built from TRBV6-6 and TRBJ2-3, with a tentative D call TRBD1 (6 bases). Looked up from germline, CDR1 is MNHNY and CDR2 is SVGAGI (reference sequence). CDR3 length equals 14 residues. Trimming pared 5 bases from V and 2 bases from J, leaving 11 bases between. CDR3 protein: CASSPDRNTDTQYF. DNA of the CDR3: TGTGCCAGCAGTCCCGACAGGAACACAGATACGCAGTATTTT.

This clone was found a few times. V usage is TRBV2 and J usage is TRBJ2-7; perhaps TRBD1 as D (5 bases). Between the trimmed V and J ends, which lost 5 bases and 2 bases, there was a span of 16 bases. From germline, CDR1 is SNHLY and CDR2 FYNNEI. This CDR3 comprises 15 residues. CDR3 region: CASSPGRVGPYEQYF. The CDR3 DNA follows: TGTGCCAGCAGTCCCGGCAGGGTGGGCCCCTACGAGCAGTACTTC.

CDR3 nucleotides: TGTGCCACCAGCAGGCGGGAGGCGGGTGCCAATACGCAGTATTTT. It encodes CATSRREAGANTQYF. The chain is built from TRBV15 and TRBJ2-3, with 8 bases lining up with TRBD2. CDR1 is LNHNV and CDR2 is YYDKDF in the germline V gene (reference sequence). V gave up 3 bases and J gave up 7 bases; unmatched junction bases: 9. CDR3 length: 15 amino acids.

This clone was counted only a few times. The chain couples TRBV5-1 to TRBJ1-2; D gene uncertain. Germline CDR1 reads SGHRS; CDR2 reads YFSETQ. Trimming took 1 base from V and 6 from J, leaving 13 bases between them. The CDR3 has 14 residues. CDR3 DNA sequence: TGCGCCAGCAGCTTGTCCCCAGGAAGCGATGGCTACACCTTC. Its protein is CASSLSPGSDGYTF.

This rearrangement joins TRBV28 to TRBJ2-7; D is tentatively TRBD1 or TRBD2 (5 bases each). V was cut by 2 bases and J by 6 bases, with 20 bases left in between. The CDR3 sequence is 16 residues long. Germline lookup yields CDR1 MDHEN and CDR2 SYDVKM. The CDR3 loop is CASSLKGSISGPEQYV. Written as DNA, the CDR3 is TGTGCCAGCAGTTTAAAGGGATCCATTTCGGGGCCCGAGCAGTACGTC.

This clone was observed a handful of times. CDR3 sequence (DNA): TGTGCCAGCAGCTCACGACAGGTCCCCGTTCCCGAGCAGTACGTC. It yields the protein CASSSRQVPVPEQYV. V usage is TRBV7-9 and J usage is TRBJ2-7, with D maybe TRBD1 (6 bases). The CDR3 is made up of 15 amino acids. V lost 4 bases to trimming and J lost 6 bases, with 19 bases between them. Germline lookup yields CDR1 SEHNR and CDR2 FQNEAQ (reference sequence).

The rearrangement uses TRBV2 and TRBJ2-7; tentative D call: TRBD2 (5 bases). Per germline, CDR1 SNHLY and CDR2 FYNNEI. This CDR3 is 14 amino acids long. Deletions cut 1 base from V and 2 bases from J, with 9 bases between. The CDR3 DNA sequence: TGTGCCAGCAGTGAAGGGAGGCAACCCTACGAGCAGTACGTC. It encodes CASSEGRQPYEQYV.

This clone was counted only a few times. The rearrangement uses TRBV2 and TRBJ2-1; D tentatively reads TRBD1 or TRBD2 (5 bases each). The germline V gene encodes CDR1 SNHLY and CDR2 FYNNEI. This CDR3 is 17 amino acids long. Trimming pared 3 bases from V and 6 bases from J, leaving 21 bases between. The CDR3 DNA follows: TGTGCCAGCAGTGATGGGGGACCCCGTGGTCGGAGCAATGAGCAGTTCTTC. Translation: CASSDGGPRGRSNEQFF.